This TCR beta chain comes out of a study of patients and donors after allogeneic stem cell transplantation. TCRdb processed the RT-PCR reads anew with MiXCR; each CDR3 protein has one entry. This sample has approximately 140,000 distinct CDR3 sequences, with about 36% found just once. This clonotype was sampled from a human donor who was either an allogeneic HSCT recipient or a stem cell or donor lymphocyte infusion donor (not recorded which). It is not recorded whose cells these are; they may come from a transplant donor. Sequenced input: blood, either unsorted or a sorted T cell fraction (not recorded which).

CDR3 protein: CASSRGPLEEQYV. Written as DNA, the CDR3 is TGTGCCAGCAGTCGCGGACCTCTAGAGGAGCAGTACGTC. This chain links TRBV6-2 or TRBV6-3 with TRBJ2-7; D gene uncertain. The CDR3 contains 13 residues. Germline CDR1 and CDR2: MNHEY and SVGEGT. Between the trimmed V and J ends, which lost 5 bases and 7 bases, there was a span of 15 bases.